This T cell receptor beta chain was observed in a study of OX40 agonist ivuxolimab in advanced cancers. As for the study in general: Males comprised about 78% of the group, whose mean age was approximately 60 years (range about 23 to 80). Patients with prior anti-PD-1, anti-PD-L1 or anti-CTLA-4 therapy were eligible; 35% to 45% had some. Study-level points and caveats: Averaging showed that CD8+ T cells had more expanded clones than CD4+ did. Certain nonresponders likewise exhibited a low normalized T-cell clonal expansion.

Worth noting for this clone: Its antigen is currently unknown.

V shed 6 bases and J 4 bases; nucleotides not matched to a gene: 6. CDR1 is MNHNY, CDR2 SVGAGI, per germline (reference sequence). The CDR3 has 14 residues. Assay: immunoSEQ multiplex PCR; the TCRdb copy retains only in-frame clones and omits some. This sample has tens of thousands of clones; 65% to 85% occur once, and the top ten carry 1.5% to 2%. The receptor comes from an adult with an advanced solid tumor such as melanoma, head and neck, liver or kidney cancer. The chain employs TRBV6-6 and TRBJ1-5; 7 bases agree with TRBD1. The source was CD4+ or CD8+ T cells sorted from blood, collected in a trial of the OX40 agonist ivuxolimab. CDR3 sequence reads: CASRKTGRNQPQHF. Written as DNA, the CDR3 is TGTGCCAGCAGAAAGACAGGGAGAAATCAGCCCCAGCATTTT.